The 19 T cell receptor beta chains listed next were all sequenced from one sample in a study of T cells in Graves' hyperthyroidism and ophthalmopathy. Amplified regions were TCR beta CDR3 sequences from RNA transcripts. The study used the HTBI primer set for a first-round RT-PCR of the TCR CDR3. TCRdb reprocessed the multiplex PCR reads via MiXCR and lists one record per CDR3 protein. The sample lists 450,000 to 600,000 distinct CDR3 sequences, about 15% occurring once. Input material: blood. These receptors were obtained from a woman aged 40-49 years with Graves' hyperthyroidism.

In its sample, this clonotype was seen a few times. The gene calls are TRBV28 and TRBJ2-6; no definite D call. This CDR3 is 19 amino acids long. Per germline, CDR1 MDHEN and CDR2 SYDVKM. Trimming stripped 6 bases from V and 0 bases from J, with 21 bases between. The CDR3: CASSHSPEQPTSGANVLTF. The CDR3 DNA reads TGTGCCAGCAGCCATTCTCCGGAACAGCCTACCTCTGGGGCCAACGTCCTGACTTTC.

This clonotype occurred many times. The V gene is TRBV27, the J gene TRBJ2-3; the D call may be TRBD1 or TRBD2 (5 bases each). From germline, CDR1 is MNHEY and CDR2 SMNVEV (reference sequence). This CDR3 has 16 residues. V lost 4 bases, J lost 0 bases, and 14 bases lay in between. CDR3 sequence reads: CASSWGSGPSTDTQYF. CDR3 DNA sequence: TGTGCCAGCAGTTGGGGGAGCGGACCTAGCACAGATACGCAGTATTTT.

The genes are TRBV12-3 or TRBV12-4 and TRBJ1-2, with 9 bases lining up with TRBD1. The junction had 7 bases not matched to a gene; V was cut back by 1 base and J by 4 bases. CDR3 length equals 16 residues. The CDR3 DNA reads TGTGCCAGCAGTTTAGTAGGGACAGGGCGGCTCTATGGCTACACCTTC. Translating it yields CASSLVGTGRLYGYTF.

The CDR3, as DNA: TGCGCCAGCAGCTTCTCCGGACAGGGGCTGCAAGAGACCCAGTACTTC. This sequence encodes CASSFSGQGLQETQYF. The chain links TRBV5-1 to TRBJ2-5; 9 bases agree with TRBD1. The CDR3 length is 16 residues. Germline CDR1 SGHRS, CDR2 YFSETQ. V was clipped by 2 bases and J by 2 bases; unmatched bases: 7.

This clonotype was counted only a few times. The chain's CDR3 is CATSRGSTSGEYGSSYNEQFF. CDR3 in DNA: TGTGCCACCAGCAGAGGGTCGACTAGCGGGGAATACGGATCCTCCTACAATGAGCAGTTCTTC. V usage is TRBV15 and J usage is TRBJ2-1; TRBD2 agrees at 11 bases. Per germline, CDR1 LNHNV and CDR2 YYDKDF (reference sequence). Trimming at V came to 1 base and at J to 0 bases, leaving 14 bases not matched to a gene. The CDR3 extends over 21 amino acids. The full variable domain, in which reference TRBV15 and TRBJ2-1 provide the parts outside the CDR3, is DAMVIQNPRYQVTQFGKPVTLSCSQTLNHNVMYWYQQKSSQAPKLLFHYYDKDFNNEADTPDNFQSRRPNTSFCFLDIRSPGLGDTAMYLCATSRGSTSGEYGSSYNEQFFGPGTRLTVL.

This clonotype was seen repeatedly, ten times or more. The J gene is TRBJ2-1, the V gene TRBV7-2; D unclear. This CDR3 is built from 14 residues. Between the trimmed V and J ends, which lost 1 base and 4 bases, there was a span of 8 bases. Germline lookup yields CDR1 SGHTA and CDR2 FQGNSA. The CDR3 loop is CASSLEAHYNEQFF. CDR3 DNA sequence: TGTGCCAGCAGCTTAGAAGCTCATTACAATGAGCAGTTCTTC.

This clonotype was counted at least ten times. Germline and junction disagree at one end, which may indicate a read error. The CDR3 region is CANSLHPTGGTEAFF. CDR3 bases: TGCGCCAACAGCTTGCACCCGACAGGGGGCACTGAAGCTTTCTTT. The chain combines TRBV5-1 with TRBJ1-1; 9 nucleotides line up with TRBD1. Germline V gene data show CDR1 as SGHRS and CDR2 as YFSETQ. The CDR3 length is 15 residues.

The genes are TRBV2 and TRBJ2-1, with 10 nucleotides matching TRBD1. From germline, CDR1 is SNHLY and CDR2 FYNNEI. The CDR3 loop spans 14 amino acids. J gave up 9 bases and V 7 bases, and 9 bases lay outside the gene matches. The CDR3 region has the DNA TGTGCCAGCATGTGGGACAGGGGATGGGGTGAGCAGTTCTTC. This gives the protein CASMWDRGWGEQFF.

The chain is built from TRBV2 and TRBJ2-1; 7 bases agree with TRBD2. CDR1 is SNHLY and CDR2 is FYNNEI in the germline V gene. The CDR3 consists of 14 residues. Trimming at V came to 5 bases and at J to 10 bases, leaving 11 bases not matched to a gene. The CDR3 nucleotides read TGTGCCAGCAGTAAAGAATTTAGGGAGGGAGAGCAGTTCTTC. Protein sequence: CASSKEFREGEQFF.

This clonotype was counted ten times or more. The chain links TRBV11-3 to TRBJ2-2; D is unclear. Trimming removed 3 bases at V and 0 bases at J, with 5 bases between. This CDR3 has 14 amino acids. Germline V gene data show CDR1 as SGHNT and CDR2 as YENEEA. CDR3 sequence: CASSFDANTGELFF. CDR3 DNA: TGTGCCAGCAGCTTCGATGCGAACACCGGGGAGCTGTTTTTT. Full variable domain (rest looked up from reference TRBV11-3 and TRBJ2-2): EAGVVQSPRYKIIEKKQPVAFWCNPISGHNTLYWYLQNLGQGPELLIRYENEEAVDDSQLPKDRFSAERLKGVDSTLKIQPAELGDSAVYLCASSFDANTGELFFGEGSRLTVL.

Worth noting for this clonotype: One end of the junction does not line up with germline, which may come from a read error. V gene TRBV20-1 combines with J gene TRBJ2-7; 7 bases fit TRBD1. Germline values: CDR1 DFQATT, CDR2 SNEGSKA (reference sequence). This CDR3 has 13 residues. In DNA, the CDR3 is TGCAGTGCTAGAGGAGTGACAGGGTACGTGCAGTACTTC. Protein: CSARGVTGYVQYF.

The CDR3 protein is CASSLDGSGWSTDTQYF. For the CDR3, the DNA is TGTGCCAGCAGCTTAGATGGTAGCGGGTGGAGCACAGATACGCAGTATTTT. The rearrangement joins TRBV11-2 to TRBJ2-3, with 7 bases identical to TRBD2. The CDR3 spans 17 residues. CDR1 and CDR2 (germline): SGHAT, FQNNGV. V trimming: 0 bases; J trimming: 0 bases; junction bases outside the gene matches: 6.

This clonotype was detected a few times. V gene TRBV24-1 combines with J gene TRBJ2-3, with TRBD2 matching over 8 bases. V was pared by 1 base and J by 1 base, with 12 bases of the junction left unmatched. Per germline, CDR1 KGHDR and CDR2 SFDVKD. This CDR3 has 19 residues. This CDR3 reads CATSDFRFGRGFGTDTQYF. Written as DNA, the CDR3 is TGTGCCACCAGTGATTTTAGGTTCGGGAGGGGGTTCGGCACAGATACGCAGTATTTT.

This clonotype was observed at least ten times. The rearrangement uses TRBV12-3 or TRBV12-4 and TRBJ2-2, with 7 nucleotides matching TRBD1. The CDR3 is made up of 16 amino acids. V lost 2 bases and J lost 4; bases outside the gene matches: 7. The CDR3 sequence is CASSLNRGSGTGELFF. CDR3 bases: TGTGCCAGCAGTTTAAACAGGGGAAGCGGCACCGGGGAGCTGTTTTTT.

This clonotype was recorded many times. The chain couples TRBV11-1 to TRBJ2-7; TRBD1 is a possible D gene (7 bases). Trimming removed 5 bases at V and 3 bases at J, with 17 bases between. This CDR3 comprises 15 residues. Germline assignment: CDR1 SGHAT and CDR2 FQDESV (reference sequence). CDR3 bases: TGTGCCAGCAGCCCAAGGAGGGGGCAGGGCTACGAGCAGTACTTC. Amino acids: CASSPRRGQGYEQYF.

The chain combines TRBV11-2 with TRBJ2-4, with TRBD2 matching 13 bases. The CDR3 runs to 19 residues. Germline CDR1 reads SGHAT; CDR2 reads FQNNGV. V trimming: 5 bases; J trimming: 4 bases; junction bases outside the gene matches: 14. CDR3 bases: TGTGCCAGCAGCCCAGGGACTAGCGGGGTCGCGACCTCAAAAAACATTCAGTACTTC. It yields the protein CASSPGTSGVATSKNIQYF. The variable domain in full, completed from reference TRBV11-2 and TRBJ2-4, reads EAGVAQSPRYKIIEKRQSVAFWCNPISGHATLYWYQQILGQGPKLLIQFQNNGVVDDSQLPKDRFSAERLKGVDSTLKIQPAKLEDSAVYLCASSPGTSGVATSKNIQYFGAGTRLSVL.

This clonotype was seen many times. The V gene is TRBV28, the J gene TRBJ2-1; no clear D. Trimming pared 5 bases from V and 2 bases from J, leaving 7 bases between. Germline V gene data show CDR1 as MDHEN and CDR2 as SYDVKM. The CDR3 is made up of 13 amino acids. The CDR3 DNA is TGTGCCAGCAGTAGAGAGACCTACAATGAGCAGTTCTTC. Translating it yields CASSRETYNEQFF.

CDR3: CASRGKTAKSEKLFF. The CDR3 coding sequence is TGTGCCAGCAGAGGAAAGACAGCTAAAAGTGAAAAACTGTTTTTT. This chain joins TRBV28 and TRBJ1-4; D possibly corresponds to TRBD1 (5 bases). The CDR3 consists of 15 residues. Germline assignment: CDR1 MDHEN and CDR2 SYDVKM. Trimming took off 6 bases at V and 7 bases at J, with 18 bases between the two ends.

The table lists this clonotype with many counts. J is TRBJ2-1 and V is TRBV11-3; TRBD1 matches 12 bases. CDR1 is SGHNT, CDR2 YENEEA, per germline. V lost 5 bases to trimming and J lost 8 bases; unmatched junction nucleotides: 10. The CDR3 is 16 amino acids. CDR3 in amino acids: CASSKPTGTGGHEQFF. The CDR3 DNA reads as TGTGCCAGCAGCAAACCCACCGGGACAGGGGGCCATGAGCAGTTCTTC.